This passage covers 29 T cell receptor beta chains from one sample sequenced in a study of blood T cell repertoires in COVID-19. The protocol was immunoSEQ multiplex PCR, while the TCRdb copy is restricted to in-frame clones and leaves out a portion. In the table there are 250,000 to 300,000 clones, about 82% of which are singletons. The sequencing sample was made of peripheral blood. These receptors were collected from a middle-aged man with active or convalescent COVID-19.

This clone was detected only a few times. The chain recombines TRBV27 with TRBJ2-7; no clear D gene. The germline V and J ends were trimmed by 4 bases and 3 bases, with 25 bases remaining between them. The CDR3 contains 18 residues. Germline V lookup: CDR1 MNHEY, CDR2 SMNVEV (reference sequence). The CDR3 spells CASSSPSLWRNTLYEQYF. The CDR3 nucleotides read TGTGCCAGCAGTTCTCCCTCCCTATGGCGGAACACTCTCTACGAGCAGTACTTC.

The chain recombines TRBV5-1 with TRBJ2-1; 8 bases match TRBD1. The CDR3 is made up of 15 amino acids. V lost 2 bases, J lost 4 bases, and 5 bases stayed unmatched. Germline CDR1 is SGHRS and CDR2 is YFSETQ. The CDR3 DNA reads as TGCGCCAGCAGCTTAGTCAGGGGGCCATACAATGAGCAGTTCTTC. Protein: CASSLVRGPYNEQFF.

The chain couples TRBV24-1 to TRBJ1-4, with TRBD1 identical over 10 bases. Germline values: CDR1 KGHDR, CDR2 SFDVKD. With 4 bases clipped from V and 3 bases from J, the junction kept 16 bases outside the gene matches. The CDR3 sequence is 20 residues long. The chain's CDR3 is CATSDPPGQGSLRPNEKLFF. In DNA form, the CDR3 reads TGTGCCACCAGTGACCCACCGGGACAGGGGTCTCTTCGGCCTAATGAAAAACTGTTTTTT.

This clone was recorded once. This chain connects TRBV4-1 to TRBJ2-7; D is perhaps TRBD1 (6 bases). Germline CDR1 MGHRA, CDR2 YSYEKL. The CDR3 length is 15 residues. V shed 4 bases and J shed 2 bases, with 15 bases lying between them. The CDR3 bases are TGCGCCAGCAGCCTACAGGGTGAGAGGGCCTACGAGCAGTACTTC. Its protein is CASSLQGERAYEQYF.

Written as DNA, the CDR3 is TGTGCCAGCAGTGAAATGACAGCTAACTATGGCTACACCTTC. The encoded protein is CASSEMTANYGYTF. V gene TRBV6-1 combines with J gene TRBJ1-2, with D maybe TRBD1 (5 bases). The CDR3 runs to 14 residues. From germline, CDR1 is MNHNS and CDR2 SASEGT. Trimming pared 2 bases from V and 0 bases from J, leaving 7 bases between.

CDR3 sequence: CASSQDLSTGAGEQFF. The CDR3 nucleotides read TGTGCCAGCAGCCAAGATCTCTCCACTGGGGCCGGTGAGCAGTTCTTC. V gene TRBV4-2 combines with J gene TRBJ2-1; tentatively, D is TRBD1 (5 bases). The CDR3 extends over 16 amino acids. The germline V and J ends were trimmed by 0 bases and 9 bases, with 18 bases remaining between them. The germline CDR1 and CDR2 sequences are LGHNA and YNFKEQ.

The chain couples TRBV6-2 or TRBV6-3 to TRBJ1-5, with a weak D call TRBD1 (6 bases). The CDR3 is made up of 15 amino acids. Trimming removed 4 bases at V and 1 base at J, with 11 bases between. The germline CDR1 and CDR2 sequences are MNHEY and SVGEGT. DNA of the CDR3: TGTGCCAGCAGTTTAGGACAGATAAGCAATCAGCCCCAGCATTTT. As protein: CASSLGQISNQPQHF.

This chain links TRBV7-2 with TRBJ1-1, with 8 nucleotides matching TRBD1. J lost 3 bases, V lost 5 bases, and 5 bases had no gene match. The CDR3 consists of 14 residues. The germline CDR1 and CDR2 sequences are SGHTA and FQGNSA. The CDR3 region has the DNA TGTGCCAGCAGCAAACGGACAGGGCACACTGAAGCTTTCTTT. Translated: CASSKRTGHTEAFF. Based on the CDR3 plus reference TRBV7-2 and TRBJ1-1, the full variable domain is GAGVSQSPSNKVTEKGKDVELRCDPISGHTALYWYRQSLGQGLEFLIYFQGNSAPDKSGLPSDRFSAERTGGSVSTLTIQRTQQEDSAVYLCASSKRTGHTEAFFGQGTRLTVV.

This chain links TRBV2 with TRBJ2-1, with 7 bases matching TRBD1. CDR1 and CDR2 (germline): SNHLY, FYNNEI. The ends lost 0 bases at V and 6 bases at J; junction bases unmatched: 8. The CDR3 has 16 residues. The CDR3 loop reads CASSEAGGVFANEQFF. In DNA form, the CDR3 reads TGTGCCAGCAGTGAAGCAGGGGGCGTTTTCGCCAATGAGCAGTTCTTC.

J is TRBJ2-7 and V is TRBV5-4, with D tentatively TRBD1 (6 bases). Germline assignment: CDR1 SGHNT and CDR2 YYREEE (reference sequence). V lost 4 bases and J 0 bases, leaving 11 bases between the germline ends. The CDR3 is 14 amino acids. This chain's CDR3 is CASSPGQISYEQYF. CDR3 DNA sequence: TGTGCCAGCAGCCCAGGACAGATCTCCTACGAGCAGTACTTC.

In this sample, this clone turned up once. The CDR3, as DNA: TGTGCCAGCAGCCCCAGCGGGGCCAGGGGCGAGCAGTACTTC. It encodes CASSPSGARGEQYF. The chain combines TRBV7-2 with TRBJ2-7; D may be TRBD2 (7 bases). Trimming shortened V by 5 bases and J by 6 bases, and 17 bases separated the two germline ends. This CDR3 is built from 14 residues. Per germline, CDR1 SGHTA and CDR2 FQGNSA.

The CDR3 DNA reads TGTGCCAGCAGCTTACGGGGTGGGTTGGATACTGAAGCTTTCTTT. Protein sequence: CASSLRGGLDTEAFF. J is TRBJ1-1 and V is TRBV11-2, with D uncertain. The CDR3 contains 15 residues. Germline CDR1 reads SGHAT; CDR2 reads FQNNGV. V was clipped by 2 bases and J by 5 bases, with 15 bases between them.

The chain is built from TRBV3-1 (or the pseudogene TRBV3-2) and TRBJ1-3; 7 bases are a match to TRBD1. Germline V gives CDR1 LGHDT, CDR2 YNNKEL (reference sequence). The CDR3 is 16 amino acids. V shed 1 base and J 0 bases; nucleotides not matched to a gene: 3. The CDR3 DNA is TGTGCCAGCAGCCAAGTAGGGGGCACCTCTGGAAACACCATATATTTT. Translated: CASSQVGGTSGNTIYF.

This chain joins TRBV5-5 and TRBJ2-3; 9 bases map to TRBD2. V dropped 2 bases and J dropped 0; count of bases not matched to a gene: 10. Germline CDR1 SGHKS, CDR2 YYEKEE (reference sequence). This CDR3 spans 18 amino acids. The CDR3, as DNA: TGTGCCAGCAGCTTAGTGCGCGGGAGGGGTCCTAGCACAGATACGCAGTATTTT. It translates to CASSLVRGRGPSTDTQYF.

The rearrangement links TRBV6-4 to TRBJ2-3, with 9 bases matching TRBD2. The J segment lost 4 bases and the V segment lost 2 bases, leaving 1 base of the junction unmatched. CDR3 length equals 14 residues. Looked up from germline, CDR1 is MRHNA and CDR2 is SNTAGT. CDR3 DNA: TGTGCCAGCAGTGACGCGGGAGGGTCAGATACGCAGTATTTT. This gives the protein CASSDAGGSDTQYF.

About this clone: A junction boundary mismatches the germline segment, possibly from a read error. The CDR3 sequence: CASSQGFVTKFF. The CDR3 DNA reads TGTGCCAGCAGCCAAGGGTTCGTTACTAAGTTCTTC. The chain uses TRBV3-1 (or the pseudogene TRBV3-2) and TRBJ1-2; D gene ambiguous. Per germline, CDR1 LGHDT and CDR2 YNNKEL (reference sequence). This CDR3 is built from 12 residues.

The chain's CDR3 is CASSLAGVQNTEAFF. The CDR3 nucleotides read TGCGCCAGCAGCTTGGCCGGGGTCCAGAACACTGAAGCTTTCTTT. V usage is TRBV5-1 and J usage is TRBJ1-1; D is ambiguous. The CDR3 is 15 residues long. V was clipped by 0 bases and J by 1 base, with 10 bases between them. Germline V CDR1 and CDR2: SGHRS, YFSETQ. The whole variable domain, remainder taken from reference TRBV5-1 and TRBJ1-1, is KAGVTQTPRYLIKTRGQQVTLSCSPISGHRSVSWYQQTPGQGLQFLFEYFSETQRNKGNFPGRFSGRQFSNSRSEMNVSTLELGDSALYLCASSLAGVQNTEAFFGQGTRLTVV.

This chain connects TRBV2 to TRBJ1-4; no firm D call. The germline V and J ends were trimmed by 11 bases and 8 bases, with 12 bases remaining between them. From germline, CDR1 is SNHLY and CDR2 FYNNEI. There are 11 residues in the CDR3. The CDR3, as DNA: TGTGCCTGTCGGGGTAGGGAAAAACTGTTTTTT. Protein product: CACRGREKLFF.

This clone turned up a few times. CDR3 residues: CASSTTANSNQPQHF. CDR3 DNA sequence: TGTGCCAGCTCAACGACAGCGAATAGCAATCAGCCCCAGCATTTT. The chain combines TRBV18 with TRBJ1-5, with D tentatively TRBD1 (5 bases). Germline V gene sequence: CDR1 KGHSH, CDR2 LQKENI. V was shortened by 5 bases and J by 0 bases, with 11 bases between the two germline ends. The CDR3 loop spans 15 amino acids.

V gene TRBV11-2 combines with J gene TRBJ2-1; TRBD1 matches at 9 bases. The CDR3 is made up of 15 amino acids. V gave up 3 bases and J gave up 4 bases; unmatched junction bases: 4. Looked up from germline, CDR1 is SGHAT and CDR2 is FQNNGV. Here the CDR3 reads CASSFDRGYYNEQFF. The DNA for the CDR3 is TGTGCCAGCAGCTTCGACAGGGGGTATTACAATGAGCAGTTCTTC.

The CDR3 DNA sequence: TGTGCCAGCAGCACGGACATATCGTATGAGCAGTTCTTC. Residues: CASSTDISYEQFF. J is TRBJ2-1 and V is TRBV7-2; TRBD1 might be the D (5 bases). V was cut by 5 bases and J by 8 bases, with 13 bases left in between. The germline CDR1 and CDR2 sequences are SGHTA and FQGNSA. The CDR3 loop spans 13 amino acids.

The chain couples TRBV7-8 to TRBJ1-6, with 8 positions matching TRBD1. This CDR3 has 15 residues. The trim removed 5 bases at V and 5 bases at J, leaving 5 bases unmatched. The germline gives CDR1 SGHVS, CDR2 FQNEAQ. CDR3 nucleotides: TGTGCCAGCAGCCTCCGGGACAGGAATAATTCACCCCTCCACTTT. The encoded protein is CASSLRDRNNSPLHF. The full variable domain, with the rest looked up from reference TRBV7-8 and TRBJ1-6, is GAGVSQSPRYKVAKRGQDVALRCDPISGHVSLFWYQQALGQGPEFLTYFQNEAQLDKSGLPSDRFFAERPEGSVSTLKIQRTQQEDSAVYLCASSLRDRNNSPLHFGNGTRLTVT.

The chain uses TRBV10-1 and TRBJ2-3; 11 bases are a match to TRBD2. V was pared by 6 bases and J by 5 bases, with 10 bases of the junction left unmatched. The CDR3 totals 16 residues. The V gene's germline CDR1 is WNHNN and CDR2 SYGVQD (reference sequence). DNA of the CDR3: TGCGCCAGCAGCCTCGGGCTGACTAGCGGGATAGATACGCAGTATTTT. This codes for CASSLGLTSGIDTQYF.

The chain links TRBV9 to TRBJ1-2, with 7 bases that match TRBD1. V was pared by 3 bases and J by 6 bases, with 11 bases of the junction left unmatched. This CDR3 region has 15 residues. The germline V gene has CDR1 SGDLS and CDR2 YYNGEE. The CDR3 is CASSGEGAGRDGYTF. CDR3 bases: TGTGCCAGCAGCGGAGAGGGGGCAGGTCGCGATGGCTACACCTTC.

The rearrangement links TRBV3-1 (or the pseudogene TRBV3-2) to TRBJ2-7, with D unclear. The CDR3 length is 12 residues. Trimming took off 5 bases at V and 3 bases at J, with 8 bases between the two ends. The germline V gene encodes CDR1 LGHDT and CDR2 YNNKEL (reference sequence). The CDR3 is CASSFSLYEQYF. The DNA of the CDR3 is TGTGCCAGCAGCTTTTCCCTCTACGAGCAGTACTTC.

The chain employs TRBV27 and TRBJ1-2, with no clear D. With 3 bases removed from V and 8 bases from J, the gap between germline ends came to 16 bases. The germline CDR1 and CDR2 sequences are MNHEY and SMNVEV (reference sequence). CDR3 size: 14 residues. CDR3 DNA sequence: TGTGCCAGCAGTTTTAACGAAGCCTCATCCGGCTACACCTTC. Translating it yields CASSFNEASSGYTF.

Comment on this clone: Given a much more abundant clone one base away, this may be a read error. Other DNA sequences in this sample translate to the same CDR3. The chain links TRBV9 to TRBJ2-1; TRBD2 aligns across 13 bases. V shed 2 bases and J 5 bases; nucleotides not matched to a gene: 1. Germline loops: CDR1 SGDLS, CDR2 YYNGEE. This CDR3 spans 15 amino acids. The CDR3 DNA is TGTGCCAGCAGCGTCGGGACTAGCGGGAACAATGAGCAGTTCTTC. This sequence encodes CASSVGTSGNNEQFF.

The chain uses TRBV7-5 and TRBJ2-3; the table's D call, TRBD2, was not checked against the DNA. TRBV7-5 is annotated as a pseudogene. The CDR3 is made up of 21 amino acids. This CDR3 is CVRSPPGREGLDRTHTDTQYF. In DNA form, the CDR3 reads TGTGTCAGAAGCCCCCCGGGGCGGGAGGGCCTAGATAGGACCCACACAGATACGCAGTATTTT.

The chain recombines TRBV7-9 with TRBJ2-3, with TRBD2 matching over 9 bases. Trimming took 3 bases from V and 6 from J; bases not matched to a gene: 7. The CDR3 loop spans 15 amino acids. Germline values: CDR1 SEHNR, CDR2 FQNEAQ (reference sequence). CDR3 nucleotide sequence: TGTGCCAGCAGCTTCTTAGCGGGAGTGGGGGATACGCAGTATTTT. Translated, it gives CASSFLAGVGDTQYF.